This entry is about one T cell receptor beta chain. These data belong to a study of blood T cell repertoires in COVID-19. Study at large: In each case, the material was cDNA or gDNA derived from T cells, B-cell-depleted T cells, or PBMCs.

Germline V lookup: CDR1 SGHVS, CDR2 FQNEAQ. The ends were cut back, 5 bases at V and 0 bases at J, with 7 bases in the middle. The CDR3 covers 14 residues. TCRdb's table, derived via immunoSEQ multiplex PCR, lists solely in-frame clones and lacks some. The sample includes more than 200,000 clones, about 83% seen only once; the top ten take 8.6%. The sample comprised peripheral blood. The clonotype was recovered from a man aged 35 to 55 with active or convalescent COVID-19. The chain carries TRBV7-8 and TRBJ2-2, with TRBD2 as a possible D gene (5 bases). The CDR3 loop is CASSQLANTGELFF. The CDR3 DNA sequence: TGTGCCAGCAGCCAACTAGCGAACACCGGGGAGCTGTTTTTT.